This TCR beta chain was sequenced for a study of blood T cell repertoires in COVID-19. Study in general: The cDNA or gDNA used as material had been derived from T cells, B-cell-depleted T cells, or PBMCs.

With 6 bases removed from V and 5 bases from J, the gap between germline ends came to 20 bases. This CDR3 contains 15 residues. Per germline, CDR1 SQVTM and CDR2 ANQGSEA. Assay used: immunoSEQ multiplex PCR; TCRdb lists only in-frame clones, some missing. The table records about 180,000 clones, about 80% of them present only once. The TCR was taken from a human donor in a cohort sampled during active COVID-19. The sequencing input was peripheral blood. This chain links TRBV29-1 with TRBJ2-1; tentatively, D is TRBD1 (7 bases). CDR3 DNA: TGCAGCGTGGGGGGCGGAAGGGGGCCCGACAATGAGCAGTTCTTC. It yields the protein CSVGGGRGPDNEQFF.